This TCR beta chain was recorded in a study of beta chain features in type 1 diabetes (dated by TCRdb to between 2017 and 2018). Regarding the study in general: Mean age, gender distribution, total cell number and subset yield were not different between patients and healthy donors. A total of roughly 110 million sorted cells were examined across all samples, and the number of cells per subset was strongly correlated with RNA yield. In the study, recently diagnosed type 1 diabetes patients and matched healthy donors were compared on the TCRB repertoires of their sorted circulating CD4+ T cell subsets. Regulatory and stem cell-like memory subsets were isolated from only 8 patients and roughly eight healthy donors, whereas naive and central memory subsets came from all 30 or so donors. The paper as a whole reports these results and caveats: Because the HLA sub-analyses included only small numbers of individuals, any influence of HLA type on TCRB rearrangement was left unresolved. Sequencing cDNA rather than genomic DNA could over-represent highly expressing activated cells, although activation and CD3 levels did not differ between groups. Shorter templates might be favored by PCR, yet because patient and control samples were amplified and corrected together, any such skew would affect both groups equally. At VDJ recombination sites, type 1 diabetes patients had fewer insertions and more deleted nucleotides, which implies abnormalities in thymic rearrangement. In all four CD4+ subsets, TCRB CDR3 length was moderately but significantly shorter in type 1 diabetes patients. Naive, central memory and regulatory TCRB repertoires appeared to be more similar among patients than among healthy donors.

The High Capacity cDNA Reverse Transcription Kit was used to reverse transcribe all of the isolated RNA, meaning that expressed TCRB transcripts were what got sequenced. Deep immunoSEQ sequencing was applied to naive, central memory and regulatory T cell samples, giving an average of about 3.6 million total reads per sample. Sorted cells were lysed in RLT buffer, and RNA was extracted using DNase-treated RNeasy Micro or Mini kits according to cell number. To prevent cross-contamination, every cell subset was processed on its own, while patient and healthy donor samples were processed together. TCRB sequences were amplified from cDNA with the immunoSEQ multiplex PCR, producing 87-bp fragments spanning the CDR3 region. Amplicons were sequenced on the Illumina HiSeq platform. On the study's bioinformatics: Synthetic template baselines were used to correct PCR bias computationally, reads within Hamming distance 2 were collapsed, and singletons that could not be merged were discarded. Reads were aligned against IMGT so that V, D and J genes, CDR3 length and insertions or deletions at six rearrangement sites could be assigned. Within each subset, clonotype counts were normalized to sorted cell number, after which true diversity and Gini coefficients were computed with the tcR R package. Repertoire sharing was quantified using the overlap coefficient calculated on TCRB nucleotide sequences. TCRdb's version of the immuneACCESS table is confined to in-frame rearrangements and falls short of the full clone set. An unresolved V gene accounts for under half of the shortfall where checked; the remainder is of unknown origin. That table furnishes V, J and clone size, whereas the DNA furnished D and trimming. The sample profile shows some 150,000 clones; roughly 9% of them were found once. The top ten clones comprise 0.7% of the sample.

Note on this clone: No cognate antigen has been identified for it. Within one base of it there is no much larger clone, and no base qualities were kept.

A single peripheral blood draw of about 116 mL on average was collected from each donor into heparinised tubes. Using a panel that included CD45RO, CCR7, CD25, CD127, CD95 and CD27, naive, central memory, regulatory and stem cell-like memory CD4+ T cells were sorted on a BD FACSAria II. Every sorted population had a purity above 95%. PBMCs were isolated immediately by Lymphoprep density gradient centrifugation and stained directly without culture. To minimize batch effects, samples were stained and sorted in pairs, one healthy donor with one patient per experiment. The germline V gene provides CDR1 LGHNA and CDR2 YNFKEQ. V is reduced by 2 bases and J by 3 bases, leaving a spacing of 14 bases between them. From its cysteine to its phenylalanine, the CDR3 spans 15 amino acids. The sequence is cut down to CDR3 DNA, 45 bases in frame from base 1.

The material sequenced was central memory CD4+ T cells from blood. This sequence uses TRBV4-2 and TRBJ2-7; the D gene is perhaps TRBD2, on 6 matching bases. The sequence derives from a woman in her twenties or thirties with type 1 diabetes. The nucleotide sequence reads TGTGCCAGCAGCCAACTATGGACTACCGACTACGAGCAGTACTTC. It specifies CASSQLWTTDYEQYF.